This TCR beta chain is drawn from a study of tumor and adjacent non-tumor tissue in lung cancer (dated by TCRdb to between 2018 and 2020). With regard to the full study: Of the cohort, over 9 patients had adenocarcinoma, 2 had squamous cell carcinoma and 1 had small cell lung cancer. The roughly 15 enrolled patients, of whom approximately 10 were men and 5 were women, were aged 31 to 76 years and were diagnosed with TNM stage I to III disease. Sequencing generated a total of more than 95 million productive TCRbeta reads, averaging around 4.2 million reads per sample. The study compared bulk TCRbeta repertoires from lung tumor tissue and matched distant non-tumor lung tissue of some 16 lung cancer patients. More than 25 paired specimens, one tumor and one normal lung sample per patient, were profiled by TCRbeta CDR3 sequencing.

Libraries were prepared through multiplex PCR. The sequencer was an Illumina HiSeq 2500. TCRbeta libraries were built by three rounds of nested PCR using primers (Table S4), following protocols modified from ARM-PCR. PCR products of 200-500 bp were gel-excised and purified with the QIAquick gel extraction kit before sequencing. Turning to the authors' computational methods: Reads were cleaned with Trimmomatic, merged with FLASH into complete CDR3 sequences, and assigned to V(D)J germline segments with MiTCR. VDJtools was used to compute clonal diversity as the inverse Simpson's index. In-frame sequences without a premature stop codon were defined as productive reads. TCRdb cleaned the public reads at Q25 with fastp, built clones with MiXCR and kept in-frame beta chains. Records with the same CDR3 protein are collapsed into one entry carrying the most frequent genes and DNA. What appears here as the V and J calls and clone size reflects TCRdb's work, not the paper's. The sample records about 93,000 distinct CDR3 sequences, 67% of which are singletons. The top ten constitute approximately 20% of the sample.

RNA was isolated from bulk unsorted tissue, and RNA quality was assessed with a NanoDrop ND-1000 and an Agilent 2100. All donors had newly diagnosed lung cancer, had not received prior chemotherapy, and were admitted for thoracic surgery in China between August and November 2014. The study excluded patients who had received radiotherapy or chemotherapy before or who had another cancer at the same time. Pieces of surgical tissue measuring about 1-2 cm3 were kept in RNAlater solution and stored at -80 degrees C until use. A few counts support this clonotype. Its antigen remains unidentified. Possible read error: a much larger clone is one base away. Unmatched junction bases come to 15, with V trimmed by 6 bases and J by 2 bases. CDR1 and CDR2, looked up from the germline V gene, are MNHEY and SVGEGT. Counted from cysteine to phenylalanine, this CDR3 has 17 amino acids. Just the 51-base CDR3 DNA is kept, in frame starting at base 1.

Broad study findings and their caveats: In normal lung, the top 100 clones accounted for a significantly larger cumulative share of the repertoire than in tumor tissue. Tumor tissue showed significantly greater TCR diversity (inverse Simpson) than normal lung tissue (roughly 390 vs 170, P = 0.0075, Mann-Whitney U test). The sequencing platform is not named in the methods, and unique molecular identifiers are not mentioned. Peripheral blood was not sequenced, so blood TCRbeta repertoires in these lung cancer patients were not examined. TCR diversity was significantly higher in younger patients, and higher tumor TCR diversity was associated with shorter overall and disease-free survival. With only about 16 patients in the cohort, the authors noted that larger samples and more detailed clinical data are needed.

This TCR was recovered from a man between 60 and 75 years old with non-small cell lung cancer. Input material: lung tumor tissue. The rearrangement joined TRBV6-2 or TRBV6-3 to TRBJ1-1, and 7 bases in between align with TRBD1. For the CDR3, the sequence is CASSQDRNVWQNTEAFF. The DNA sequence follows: TGTGCCAGCAGCCAGGACAGGAATGTGTGGCAAAACACTGAAGCTTTCTTT.